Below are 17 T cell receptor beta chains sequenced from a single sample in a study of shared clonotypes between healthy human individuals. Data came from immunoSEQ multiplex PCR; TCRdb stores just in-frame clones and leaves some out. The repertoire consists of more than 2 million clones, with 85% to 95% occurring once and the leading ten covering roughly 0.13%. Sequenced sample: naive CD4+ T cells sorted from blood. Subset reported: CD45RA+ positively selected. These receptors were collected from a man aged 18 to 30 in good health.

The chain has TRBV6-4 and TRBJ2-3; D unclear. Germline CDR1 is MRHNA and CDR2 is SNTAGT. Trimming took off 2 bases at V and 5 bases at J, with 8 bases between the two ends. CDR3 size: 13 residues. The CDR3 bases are TGTGCCAGCAGTGACCAGACGGGAGATACGCAGTATTTT. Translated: CASSDQTGDTQYF.

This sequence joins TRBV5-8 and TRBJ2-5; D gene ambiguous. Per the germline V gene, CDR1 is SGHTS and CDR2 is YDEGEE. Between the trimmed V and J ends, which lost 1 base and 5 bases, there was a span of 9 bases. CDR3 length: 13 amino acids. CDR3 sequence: CASSLLRRETQYF. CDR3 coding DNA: TGTGCCAGCAGCTTGCTCCGACGGGAGACCCAGTACTTC.

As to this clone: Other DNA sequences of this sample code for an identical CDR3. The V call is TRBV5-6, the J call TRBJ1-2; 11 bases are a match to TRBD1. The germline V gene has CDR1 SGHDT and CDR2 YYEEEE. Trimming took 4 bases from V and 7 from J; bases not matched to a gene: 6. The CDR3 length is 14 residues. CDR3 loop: CASSLGQGAFGYTF. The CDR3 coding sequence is TGTGCCAGCAGCCTCGGACAGGGGGCGTTTGGCTACACCTTC.

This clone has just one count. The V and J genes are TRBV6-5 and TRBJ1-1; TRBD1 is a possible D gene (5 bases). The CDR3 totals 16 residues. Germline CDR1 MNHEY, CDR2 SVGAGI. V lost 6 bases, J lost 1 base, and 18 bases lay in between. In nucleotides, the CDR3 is TGTGCCAGCAGGTACCCAGGGAGAGGGACGAACACTGAAGCTTTCTTT. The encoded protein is CASRYPGRGTNTEAFF.

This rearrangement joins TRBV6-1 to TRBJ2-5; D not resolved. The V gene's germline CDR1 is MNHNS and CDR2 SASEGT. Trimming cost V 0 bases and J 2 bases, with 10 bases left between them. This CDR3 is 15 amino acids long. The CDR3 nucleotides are TGTGCCAGCAGTGAAGCGCCAACGGTTCAAGAGACCCAGTACTTC. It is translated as CASSEAPTVQETQYF.

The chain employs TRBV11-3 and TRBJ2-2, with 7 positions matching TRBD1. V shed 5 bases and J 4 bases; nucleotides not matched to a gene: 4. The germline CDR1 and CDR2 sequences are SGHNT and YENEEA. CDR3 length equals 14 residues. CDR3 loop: CASSLTGSTGELFF. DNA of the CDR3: TGTGCCAGCAGCCTGACAGGGAGCACCGGGGAGCTGTTTTTT.

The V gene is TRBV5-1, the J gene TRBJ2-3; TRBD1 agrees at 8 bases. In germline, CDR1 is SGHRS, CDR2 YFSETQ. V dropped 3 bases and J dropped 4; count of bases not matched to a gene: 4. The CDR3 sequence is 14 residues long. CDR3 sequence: CASSWDRRSDTQYF. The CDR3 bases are TGCGCCAGCAGCTGGGACAGGAGATCAGATACGCAGTATTTT.

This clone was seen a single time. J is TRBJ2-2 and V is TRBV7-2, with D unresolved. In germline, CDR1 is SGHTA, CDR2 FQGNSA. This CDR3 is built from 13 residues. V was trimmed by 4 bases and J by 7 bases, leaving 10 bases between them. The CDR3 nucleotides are TGTGCCAGCAGCTCCCTTGGCGGCGGGGAGCTGTTTTTT. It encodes CASSSLGGGELFF.

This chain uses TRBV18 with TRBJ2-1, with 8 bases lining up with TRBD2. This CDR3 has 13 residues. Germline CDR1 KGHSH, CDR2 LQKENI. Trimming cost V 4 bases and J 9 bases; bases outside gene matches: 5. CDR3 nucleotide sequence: TGTGCCAGCTCACGAACTAGCGGTGTTGAGCAGTTCTTC. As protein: CASSRTSGVEQFF. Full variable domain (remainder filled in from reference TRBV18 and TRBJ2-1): NAGVMQNPRHLVRRRGQEARLRCSPMKGHSHVYWYRQLPEEGLKFMVYLQKENIIDESGMPKERFSAEFPKEGPSILRIQQVVRGDSAAYFCASSRTSGVEQFFGPGTRLTVL.

For the CDR3, the DNA is TGTGCCAGCAGCGTCGGGCTGGATGAAAAACTGTTTTTT. Residues: CASSVGLDEKLFF. The rearrangement joins TRBV9 to TRBJ1-4, with D uncertain. V was shortened by 2 bases and J by 6 bases, with 8 bases between the two germline ends. The CDR3 is 13 amino acids. The V gene's germline CDR1 is SGDLS and CDR2 YYNGEE.

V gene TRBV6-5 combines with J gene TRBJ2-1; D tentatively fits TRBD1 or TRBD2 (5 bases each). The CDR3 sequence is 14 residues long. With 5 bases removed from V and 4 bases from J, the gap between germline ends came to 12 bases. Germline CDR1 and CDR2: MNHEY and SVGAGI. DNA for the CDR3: TGTGCCAGCAGTCCCGGGACGGCTTACAATGAGCAGTTCTTC. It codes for CASSPGTAYNEQFF.

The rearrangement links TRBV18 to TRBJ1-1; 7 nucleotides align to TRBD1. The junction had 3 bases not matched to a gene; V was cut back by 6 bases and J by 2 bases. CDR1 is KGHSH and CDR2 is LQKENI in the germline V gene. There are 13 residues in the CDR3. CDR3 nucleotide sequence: TGTGCCAGCTCGGGACAGATTAACACTGAAGCTTTCTTT. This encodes CASSGQINTEAFF.

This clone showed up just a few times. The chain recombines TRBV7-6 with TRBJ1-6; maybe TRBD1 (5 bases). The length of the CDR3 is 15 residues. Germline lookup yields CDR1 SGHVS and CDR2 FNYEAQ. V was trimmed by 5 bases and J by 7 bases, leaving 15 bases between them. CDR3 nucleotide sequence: TGTGCCAGCAGCCCAGCGAGGGCAGGGAATTCACCCCTCCACTTT. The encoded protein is CASSPARAGNSPLHF.

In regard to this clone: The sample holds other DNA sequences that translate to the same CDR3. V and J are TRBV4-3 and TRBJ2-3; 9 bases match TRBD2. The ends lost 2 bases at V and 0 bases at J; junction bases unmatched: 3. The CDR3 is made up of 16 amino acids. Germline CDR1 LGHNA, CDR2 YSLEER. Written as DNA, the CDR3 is TGCGCCAGCAGCCAAACAACTAGCGGGAGCACAGATACGCAGTATTTT. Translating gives CASSQTTSGSTDTQYF.

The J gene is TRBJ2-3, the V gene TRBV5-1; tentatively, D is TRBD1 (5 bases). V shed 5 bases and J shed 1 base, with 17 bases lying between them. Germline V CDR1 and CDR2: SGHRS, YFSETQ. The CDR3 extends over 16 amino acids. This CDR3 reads CASSQGRARGTDTQYF. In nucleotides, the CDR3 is TGCGCCAGCAGTCAGGGCAGGGCTCGCGGCACAGATACGCAGTATTTT.

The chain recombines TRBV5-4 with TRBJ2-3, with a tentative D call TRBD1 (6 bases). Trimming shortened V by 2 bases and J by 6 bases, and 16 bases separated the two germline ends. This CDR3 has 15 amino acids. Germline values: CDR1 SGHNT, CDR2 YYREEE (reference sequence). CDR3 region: CASSLSGQSADTQYF. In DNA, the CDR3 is TGTGCCAGCAGCTTATCAGGACAGTCGGCCGATACGCAGTATTTT.

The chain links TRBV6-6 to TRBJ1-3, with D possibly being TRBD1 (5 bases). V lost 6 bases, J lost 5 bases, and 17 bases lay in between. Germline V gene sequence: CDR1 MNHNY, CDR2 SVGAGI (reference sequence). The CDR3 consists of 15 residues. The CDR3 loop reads CASSPNEGLRNTIYF. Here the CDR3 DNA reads TGTGCCAGCAGCCCGAATGAGGGGCTACGAAACACCATATATTTT.